This TCR beta chain was retrieved from a study of blood T cell repertoires in COVID-19. Overall study: COVID-19 samples from acute and convalescent phases originated in the United States, Italy and Spain. T cells, B-cell-depleted T cells, or PBMCs provided the cDNA or gDNA that served as material.

CDR3 size: 13 residues. Germline lookup yields CDR1 SGDLS and CDR2 YYNGEE. V lost 4 bases and J 7 bases, leaving 14 bases between the germline ends. Authors' data handling: Reference gene primer amplification in the assay estimated nucleated cell counts. Method: immunoSEQ multiplex PCR; TCRdb's copy keeps in-frame clones and lacks some. V and J calls and clone size are as listed in that table; D and trimming were resolved from the DNA. The sample includes about 100,000 clones, 80% to 85% of them seen just once. Specimen: peripheral blood. The chain is built from TRBV9 and TRBJ1-2, with D tentatively TRBD1 (6 bases). The TCR was taken from a human donor in a cohort sampled during active COVID-19. In nucleotides, the CDR3 is TGTGCCAGCAGCCAGCCGGGGGGGCTTGGCTACACCTTC. Translation: CASSQPGGLGYTF.